Given below is one T cell receptor (beta chain) in context. Libraries were prepared by immunoSEQ multiplex PCR; TCRdb keeps only in-frame clonotypes and omits some of them. The sample includes fewer than 110,000 clones, around 92% of them seen just once. This specimen belongs to a study of blood T cell repertoires in COVID-19. Study-level background: Nucleic acid was either cDNA or gDNA, and it came from T cells, B-cell-depleted T cells, or PBMCs.

The V gene lost 1 base and the J gene lost 10 bases, with 8 bases spanning the gap. The CDR3 length is 13 residues. Germline loops: CDR1 SGHTA, CDR2 FQGNSA. The material sequenced was peripheral blood. The chain has TRBV7-2 and TRBJ1-6, with D maybe TRBD1 (5 bases). The TCR comes from a man aged 45-60 years with active COVID-19. CDR3 sequence: CASSLGGLSPLHF. The CDR3 nucleotides read TGTGCCAGCAGCTTAGGGGGCCTCTCACCCCTCCACTTT.